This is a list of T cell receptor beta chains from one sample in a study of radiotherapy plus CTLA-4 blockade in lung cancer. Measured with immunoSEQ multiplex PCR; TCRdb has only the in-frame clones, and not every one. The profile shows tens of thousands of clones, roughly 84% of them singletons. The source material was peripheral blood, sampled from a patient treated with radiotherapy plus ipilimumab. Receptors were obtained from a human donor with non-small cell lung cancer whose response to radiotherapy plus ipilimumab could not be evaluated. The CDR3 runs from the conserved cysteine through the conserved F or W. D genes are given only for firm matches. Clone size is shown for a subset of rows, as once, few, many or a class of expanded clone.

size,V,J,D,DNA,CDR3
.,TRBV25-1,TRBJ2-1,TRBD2,TGTGCCAGTGGCCTAGCGGGAGGGTTTCGCCACAATGAGCAGTTCTTC,CASGLAGGFRHNEQFF
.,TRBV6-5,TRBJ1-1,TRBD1,TGTGCCAGCAGTGGCAGGGGGCCGGGGTCTGAAGCTTTCTTT,CASSGRGPGSEAFF
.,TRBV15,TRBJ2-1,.,TGTGCCACCAGCAGACTCGCTACGTACAATGAGCAGTTCTTC,CATSRLATYNEQFF
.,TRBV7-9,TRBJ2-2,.,TGTGCCAGCAGCTTATGGCCCGGGAGAGATACCGGGGAGCTGTTTTTT,CASSLWPGRDTGELFF
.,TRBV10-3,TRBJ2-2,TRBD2,TGTGCCATCAGCGACCCTAGCGGGAGGAACACCGGGGAGCTGTTTTTT,CAISDPSGRNTGELFF
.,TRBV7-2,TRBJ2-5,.,TGTGCCAGCAGCTTAGGGGGGGGCTTAGAGGAGACCCAGTACTTC,CASSLGGGLEETQYF
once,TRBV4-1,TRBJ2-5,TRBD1,TGCGCCAGCAGCCAAGTAACGAGATTACGGACAGGACAAGAGACCCAGTACTTC,CASSQVTRLRTGQETQYF
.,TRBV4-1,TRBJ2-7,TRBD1,TGCGCCAGCAGCCAAAGTGACCGGGACAGGAGCTACGAGCAGTACTTC,CASSQSDRDRSYEQYF
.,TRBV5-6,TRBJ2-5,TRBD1,TGTGCCAGCAGCCTCACAGGGGGAGAGACCCAGTACTTC,CASSLTGGETQYF
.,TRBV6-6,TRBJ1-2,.,TGTGCCAGCAGTTACTTAAACTATGGCTACACCTTC,CASSYLNYGYTF
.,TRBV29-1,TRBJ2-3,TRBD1,TGCAGCGCACAAGGACAGGGGGCGGGAGGTACGCAGTATTTT,CSAQGQGAGGTQYF
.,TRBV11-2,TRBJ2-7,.,TGTGCCAGCAGCTTAGGGGCCTACTACGAGCAGTACTTC,CASSLGAYYEQYF
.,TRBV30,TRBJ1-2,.,TGTGCCTGGAGTTCACCCCGGAAGGGGGAAGCTAACTATGGCTACACCTTC,CAWSSPRKGEANYGYTF
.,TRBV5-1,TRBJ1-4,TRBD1,TGCGCCAGCAGCGACCGGGACAGGGACGTTAATGAAAAACTGTTTTTT,CASSDRDRDVNEKLFF
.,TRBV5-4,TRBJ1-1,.,TGTGCCAGCAGCTCCCGGGGGATGAACACTGAAGCTTTCTTT,CASSSRGMNTEAFF
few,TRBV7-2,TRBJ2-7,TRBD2,TGCGCCAGCAGCCAAGATTTAGCGGGGGCCCCCTACGAGCAGTACTTC,CASSQDLAGAPYEQYF
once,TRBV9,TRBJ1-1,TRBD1,TGTGCCAGCAGCGTAGGTCCAGGGGGCTTTGGCACTGAAGCTTTCTTT,CASSVGPGGFGTEAFF
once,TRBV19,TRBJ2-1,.,TGTGCCAGCCGAGTAACGACCGAGGATGAGCAGTTCTTC,CASRVTTEDEQFF
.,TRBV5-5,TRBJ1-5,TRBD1,TGTGCCAGCAGCGCTGACAGGGTGAATCAGCCCCAGCATTTT,CASSADRVNQPQHF
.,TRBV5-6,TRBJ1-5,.,TGTGCCAGCAGCAGAGCGAGCGCCAGCAGCAATCAGCCCCAGCATTTT,CASSRASASSNQPQHF
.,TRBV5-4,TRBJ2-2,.,TGTGCCAGCAGCTTGGCCGGGGTGGACACCGGGGAGCTGTTTTTT,CASSLAGVDTGELFF
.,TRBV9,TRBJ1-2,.,TGTGCCAGCAGCCCCACCCTACAGGGATTCCAGGGCTACACCTTC,CASSPTLQGFQGYTF
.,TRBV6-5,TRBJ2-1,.,TGTGCCAGCACTCGGAGCATCCTCTACAATGAGCAGTTCTTC,CASTRSILYNEQFF
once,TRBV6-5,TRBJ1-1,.,TGTGCCAGCAGTTACCGCCAGGGCCCTGAAGCTTTCTTT,CASSYRQGPEAFF
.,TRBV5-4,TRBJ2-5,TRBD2,TGTGCCAGCAGCGATCTCAGTGGACTAGCGGGAGGGGAGACCCAGTACTTC,CASSDLSGLAGGETQYF
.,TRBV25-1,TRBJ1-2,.,TGTGCCAGCAGCCTACAGGGTAACTATGGCTACACCTTC,CASSLQGNYGYTF
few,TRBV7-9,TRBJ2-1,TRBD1,TGTGCCAGCAGTCCTCCGATAAAATTGACAGGGTCGGCTTACAATGAGCAGTTCTTC,CASSPPIKLTGSAYNEQFF
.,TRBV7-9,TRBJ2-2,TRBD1,TGTGCCAGCAGCTTCGATGTAGGACAGGGGGGCACCGGGGAGCTGTTTTTT,CASSFDVGQGGTGELFF
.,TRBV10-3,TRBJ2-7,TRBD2,TGTGCCATCAGTGAGTCGGGCGGGAGGAGCTCCTACGAGCAGTACTTC,CAISESGGRSSYEQYF
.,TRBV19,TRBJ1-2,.,TGTGCCAGTACTAGCAGTCAGAACTATGGCTACACCTTC,CASTSSQNYGYTF
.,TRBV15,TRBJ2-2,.,TGTGCCACCAGCAGATCCCTCTACCCACCCGGGGAGCTGTTTTTT,CATSRSLYPPGELFF
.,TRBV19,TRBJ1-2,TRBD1,TGTGCCAGTAGTAGGGACAGGGGGCTTTCTGATGGCTACACCTTC,CASSRDRGLSDGYTF
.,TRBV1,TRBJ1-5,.,TGCACCTTCTGGGGAGGGTTCTATAGCAATCAGCCCCAGCATTTT,CTFWGGFYSNQPQHF
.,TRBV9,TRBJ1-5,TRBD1,TGTGCCAGCAGCGGGACAGGGGGCTTCAATCAGCCCCAGCATTTT,CASSGTGGFNQPQHF
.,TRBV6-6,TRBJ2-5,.,TGTGCCACCCGTCAGAACCAAGAGACCCAGTACTTC,CATRQNQETQYF
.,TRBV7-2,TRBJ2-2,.,TGTGCCAGCAGCTTATTCATAAGGTGGGAGCAGACCGGGGAGCTGTTTTTT,CASSLFIRWEQTGELFF
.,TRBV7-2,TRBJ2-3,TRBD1,TGTGCCAGCAGCTTAGTTATGGGACAGGGTTTTCGTAGCACAGATACGCAGTATTTT,CASSLVMGQGFRSTDTQYF
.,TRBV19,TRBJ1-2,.,TGTGCCAGTACCCCCGGACAAACTAACTATGGCTACACCTTC,CASTPGQTNYGYTF
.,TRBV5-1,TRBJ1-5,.,TGCGCCAGCAGCCCAGACCGAGGCTGGCCCCAGCATTTT,CASSPDRGWPQHF
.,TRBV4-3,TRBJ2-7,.,TGCGCCAGCAGCCATGGGAGGTTTGACTACGAGCAGTACTTC,CASSHGRFDYEQYF
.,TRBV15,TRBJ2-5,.,TGTGCCACCAGCTTAGACGGGCAGGGTCAAGAGACCCAGTACTTC,CATSLDGQGQETQYF
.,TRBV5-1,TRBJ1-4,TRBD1,TGCGCCAGCAGCTTCCGACAGGGGGCCGATGAAAAACTGTTTTTT,CASSFRQGADEKLFF
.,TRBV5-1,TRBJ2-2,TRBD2,TGCGCCAGCATCATGGGAGCGGGAGCCACCGGGGAGCTGTTTTTT,CASIMGAGATGELFF
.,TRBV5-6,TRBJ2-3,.,TGTGCCAGCAGCTTGCGGGCAGGGGCCGGCAGCACAGATACGCAGTATTTT,CASSLRAGAGSTDTQYF
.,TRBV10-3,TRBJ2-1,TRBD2,TGTGCCATCAGTGGTTCACTAGCGGCGAGCTCCTACAATGAGCAGTTCTTC,CAISGSLAASSYNEQFF
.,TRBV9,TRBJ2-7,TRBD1,TGTGCCAGCAGCCTGGGACAGGAGGGTAGCCACGAGCAGTACTTC,CASSLGQEGSHEQYF
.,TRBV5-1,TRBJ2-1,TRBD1,TGCGCCAGCAGCCCCGTAGCCCAGGGGGCCTACAATGAGCAGTTCTTC,CASSPVAQGAYNEQFF
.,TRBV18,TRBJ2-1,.,TGTGCCAGCTCACCTGCTAGCGAGGTCGGTGAGCAGTTCTTC,CASSPASEVGEQFF
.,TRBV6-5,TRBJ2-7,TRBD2,TGTGCCAGCAGTGGACTAGCGGGAGGGTACGAGCAGTACTTC,CASSGLAGGYEQYF
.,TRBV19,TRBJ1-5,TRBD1,TGTGCCAGTAGTGAGACAGGGCCGAGCAATCAGCCCCAGCATTTT,CASSETGPSNQPQHF
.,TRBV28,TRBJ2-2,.,TGTGCCAGCAGTTTATCGGGAGCGAACACCGGGGAGCTGTTTTTT,CASSLSGANTGELFF
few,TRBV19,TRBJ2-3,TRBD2,TGTGCCAGTAGTAGCGGGAGGATCACAGATACGCAGTATTTT,CASSSGRITDTQYF
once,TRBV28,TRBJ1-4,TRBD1,TGTGCCAGCAGGGAAAGGGGGCGCGGTGAGGAAAAACTGTTTTTT,CASRERGRGEEKLFF